These T cell receptor beta chains were read from a single sample in a study of blood T cell repertoires in COVID-19. Using immunoSEQ multiplex PCR, the repertoire was profiled, and TCRdb retains in-frame clones only, with some absent. The sample lists 210,000 or so clones; about 91% were seen once. Material: peripheral blood. These receptor sequences come from a young man with active or convalescent COVID-19. The conserved cysteine and the conserved F or W are not part of the CDR3 here. Size tells how often a clone was seen (once, few, many) or the class of an expanded clone, and some rows leave it out.

cdr3_length v_call clone_size cdr3_aa
13 TRBV25-1 - ASSETGTGEGEQY
15 TRBV6-1 - ASSVGTSPTGGYEQY
14 TRBV7-2 - ASSLILAGGQGEQF
11 TRBV11-2 - ASGGQKNTEAF
13 TRBV4-1 - ASSQAQGVIYEQY
11 TRBV6-2/TRBV6-3 - ASSKGQAYEQY
12 TRBV19 - ASTLVGSYNEQF
16 TRBV9 - ASSARGVSGSSTDTQY
11 TRBV29-1 few SVSSGSRREQF
11 TRBV6-5 - ASSVQGNTEAF
11 TRBV29-1 - SVGDTTYYEQY
14 TRBV5-4 - ASSSGQLLPNSPLH
13 TRBV30 once AWRTTGGTLGKAF
14 TRBV9 - ASSVGGRDSQETQY
14 TRBV14 - ASSPLTGQIENTIY
14 TRBV2 - ASSEARGNYGYGYT
11 TRBV30 - AWSRTGVYEQY
13 TRBV5-1 - ASRRTGPMNTEAF
13 TRBV7-9 - ASSQYRDMNTEAF
15 TRBV4-3 - ASSQGTASGLQETQY
13 TRBV3-1/TRBV3-2 - ASSQRRPMNTEAF
11 TRBV29-1 - SVSIAVPYEQY
14 TRBV12-2 - ASRLARGGGRTEAF
13 TRBV6-5 - ATSTWRVSTDTQY
14 TRBV18 - ASSGAGTGSSYEQY
13 TRBV28 - ASSLAGTGYYEQY
14 TRBV27 - ASSFGLAGVADTQY
15 TRBV14 - ASSQEGAGGPPGELF
12 TRBV6-5 once ASTLFGGTYEQY
13 TRBV6-2/TRBV6-3 - ASSGGQVYRLRYT
12 TRBV7-2 - ASSLASRAAEAF
14 TRBV6-1 - ASSGGQELAGYEQY
13 TRBV6-2/TRBV6-3 - ASSNTGTPTHEQY